This is a list of T cell receptor beta chains from one sample in a study of control samples from healthy donors and cancer patients. TCRdb's copy holds only in-frame clones and misses some; the assay was immunoSEQ multiplex PCR. The repertoire holds some 74,000 clones, with about 95% as singletons. Sequencing was done on a sample of blood. The receptors stem from a woman in her twenties or thirties in good health. Each CDR3 is given without its conserved first and last residue. Each record gives: CDR3 length, V gene, J gene, CDR3 protein.

len: 12
v_gene: TRBV7-9
j_gene: TRBJ2-4
CDR3aa: ASSLQGLGSIQY

len: 14
v_gene: TRBV5-1
j_gene: TRBJ2-2
CDR3aa: ASTPRGQEDSGELF

len: 12
v_gene: TRBV4-1
j_gene: TRBJ1-1
CDR3aa: ASSRRDTNTEAF

len: 14
v_gene: TRBV24-1
j_gene: TRBJ2-2
CDR3aa: ATSEPQGDHTGELF

len: 11
v_gene: TRBV3-1/TRBV3-2
j_gene: TRBJ2-3
CDR3aa: ASSQDPTDTQY

len: 14
v_gene: TRBV25-1
j_gene: TRBJ1-1
CDR3aa: ASSSLYDGPNTEAF

len: 14
v_gene: TRBV7-8
j_gene: TRBJ2-5
CDR3aa: ASSGVNRGLQETQY

len: 12
v_gene: TRBV3-1/TRBV3-2
j_gene: TRBJ1-6
CDR3aa: ASSQQCKDGAVH

len: 13
v_gene: TRBV19
j_gene: TRBJ1-4
CDR3aa: ASSVPGAINEKLF

len: 11
v_gene: TRBV6-1
j_gene: TRBJ1-2
CDR3aa: ASSEARGSGYT

len: 11
v_gene: TRBV6-5
j_gene: TRBJ1-4
CDR3aa: ASSYVQAEKLF

len: 11
v_gene: TRBV30
j_gene: TRBJ1-4
CDR3aa: AWARGTNEKLF

len: 8
v_gene: TRBV20-1
j_gene: TRBJ2-5
CDR3aa: SVLRETQY

len: 10
v_gene: TRBV3-1/TRBV3-2
j_gene: TRBJ2-1
CDR3aa: ASSQDYGTPF

len: 12
v_gene: TRBV3-1/TRBV3-2
j_gene: TRBJ1-1
CDR3aa: ASSQAGTGGMAF

len: 13
v_gene: TRBV10-2
j_gene: TRBJ2-6
CDR3aa: ASTGGDSGANVLT

len: 11
v_gene: TRBV23-1
j_gene: TRBJ1-1
CDR3aa: ASSLSVSTEAF

len: 12
v_gene: TRBV18
j_gene: TRBJ1-5
CDR3aa: ASSDAGSNQPQH

len: 13
v_gene: TRBV18
j_gene: TRBJ1-2
CDR3aa: ASSPSTETNYGYT

len: 11
v_gene: TRBV2
j_gene: TRBJ1-2
CDR3aa: ASIYGTGGGYT

len: 12
v_gene: TRBV7-9
j_gene: TRBJ2-2
CDR3aa: ASSLVWGAGELF

len: 9
v_gene: TRBV28
j_gene: TRBJ1-2
CDR3aa: ASSSAYGYT

len: 14
v_gene: TRBV3-1/TRBV3-2
j_gene: TRBJ1-1
CDR3aa: ASSQVLYRSNTEAF

len: 14
v_gene: TRBV19
j_gene: TRBJ1-2
CDR3aa: ASTQQGAMSSDGYT

len: 13
v_gene: TRBV5-5
j_gene: TRBJ2-1
CDR3aa: ASSLSERTYNEQF

len: 13
v_gene: TRBV9
j_gene: TRBJ2-1
CDR3aa: ASSVYGGGRNEQF

len: 13
v_gene: TRBV4-1
j_gene: TRBJ2-2
CDR3aa: ASGRDIANTGELF

len: 13
v_gene: TRBV19
j_gene: TRBJ2-1
CDR3aa: ASSSVPGQGNEQF

len: 13
v_gene: TRBV5-1
j_gene: TRBJ1-5
CDR3aa: ASSLVSGLNQPQH

len: 9
v_gene: TRBV7-2
j_gene: TRBJ2-1
CDR3aa: ASSLVGEQF

len: 11
v_gene: TRBV15
j_gene: TRBJ1-1
CDR3aa: ATSRRQNTEAF